The next 30 T cell receptor beta chains were all read from a single sample in a study of blood T cells in healthy people across ages. Sample-barcoded 5' priming and a J-beta primer mix drove a second PCR of roughly 7 to 11 cycles. One entry per CDR3 protein, called by TCRdb with MiXCR from the 5' RACE reads. The repertoire holds 600,000 to 1,000,000 distinct CDR3 sequences, with 55% to 75% as singletons. Sequenced material: blood. The receptors come from a man aged 25 to 45 in good health.

DNA of the CDR3: TGTGCCAGCAGCCCTTGGACTAGCGGGGTTCAAGAGACCCAGTACTTC. Translated: CASSPWTSGVQETQYF. The J gene is TRBJ2-5, the V gene TRBV3-1, with 12 bases lining up with TRBD2. Germline V lookup: CDR1 LGHDT, CDR2 YNNKEL (reference sequence). The CDR3 loop spans 16 amino acids. The V gene end was trimmed by 4 bases and the J gene end by 2 bases; junction bases not matched to a gene: 5.

This clonotype is a singleton in its sample. This sequence joins TRBV6-1 and TRBJ2-3, with 7 bases matching TRBD1. V lost 6 bases and J lost 3; bases outside the gene matches: 12. In germline, CDR1 is MNHNS, CDR2 SASEGT. The CDR3 sequence is 16 residues long. CDR3 amino acids: CASRNRQGSTTDTQYF. CDR3 DNA sequence: TGTGCCAGCAGAAATAGACAGGGTTCAACGACAGATACGCAGTATTTT.

The rearrangement uses TRBV5-1 and TRBJ2-1, with TRBD2 identical over 12 bases. The germline V gene has CDR1 SGHRS and CDR2 YFSETQ. The CDR3 is 17 amino acids. J was trimmed by 6 bases and V by 3 bases; bases with no gene match: 10. CDR3 loop: CASSSLPLAGGGNEQFF. The CDR3 bases are TGCGCCAGCAGCTCGCTACCACTAGCGGGGGGCGGCAATGAGCAGTTCTTC.

The V gene is TRBV3-1, the J gene TRBJ2-5; the D gene could be TRBD1 or TRBD2 (6 bases each). Trimming took off 6 bases at V and 2 bases at J, with 16 bases between the two ends. In germline, CDR1 is LGHDT, CDR2 YNNKEL (reference sequence). The CDR3 sequence is 15 residues long. CDR3 in DNA: TGTGCCAGCAGGGGGTTCGGGGGCCGGCAAGAGACCCAGTACTTC. Translated, it gives CASRGFGGRQETQYF.

This clonotype has more than one count but fewer than ten. This chain joins TRBV7-7 and TRBJ2-5; 13 nucleotides align to TRBD2. CDR3 size: 15 residues. Per germline, CDR1 SSHAT and CDR2 FNYEAQ (reference sequence). The trim removed 3 bases at V and 5 bases at J, leaving 3 bases unmatched. CDR3 protein: CASSLGLAGWETQYF. CDR3 nucleotide sequence: TGTGCCAGCAGCTTGGGACTAGCGGGGTGGGAGACCCAGTACTTC.

This chain uses TRBV9 with TRBJ2-7, with 7 positions matching TRBD2. This CDR3 region has 15 residues. Germline V gene lookup returns CDR1 SGDLS and CDR2 YYNGEE. V was clipped by 0 bases and J by 7 bases; unmatched bases: 10. The DNA for the CDR3 is TGTGCCAGCAGCGTAGGCGGGAGTGGGGGGAATGAGCAGTACTTC. Its protein product is CASSVGGSGGNEQYF.

The J gene is TRBJ2-1, the V gene TRBV20-1; D unresolved. The CDR3 spans 10 residues. Per germline, CDR1 DFQATT and CDR2 SNEGSKA (reference sequence). Trimming shortened V by 6 bases and J by 14 bases, and 14 bases separated the two germline ends. The CDR3, as DNA: TGCAGTGCAGCGCTAGGAAGAGAGTTCTTC. Translation gives CSAALGREFF.

This clonotype was detected once. The chain links TRBV4-1 to TRBJ2-1, with D hard to call. Per germline, CDR1 MGHRA and CDR2 YSYEKL. The CDR3 consists of 15 residues. Trimming left V 4 bases short and J 8 bases short, with 18 bases between. CDR3 sequence reads: CASSPRVAAPHEQFF. The DNA of the CDR3 is TGCGCCAGCAGCCCTAGGGTAGCAGCGCCCCATGAGCAGTTCTTC.

V and J are TRBV4-3 and TRBJ2-5; 7 positions match TRBD2. The CDR3 covers 14 residues. V trimming: 3 bases; J trimming: 1 base; junction bases outside the gene matches: 2. Per the germline V gene, CDR1 is LGHNA and CDR2 is YSLEER. Written as DNA, the CDR3 is TGCGCCAGCAGCCAGGCTAGCGGCCAAGAGACCCAGTACTTC. Amino acid sequence: CASSQASGQETQYF.

V is TRBV15 and J is TRBJ2-5; perhaps TRBD2 as D (6 bases). The germline V and J ends were trimmed by 3 bases and 3 bases, with 14 bases remaining between them. The CDR3 covers 15 residues. In germline, CDR1 is LNHNV, CDR2 YYDKDF (reference sequence). CDR3 coding DNA: TGTGCCACCAGCAGGGGGGGAGGAAAGGAAGAGACCCAGTACTTC. Its protein product is CATSRGGGKEETQYF.

This sequence joins TRBV7-2 and TRBJ2-5, with D perhaps matching TRBD2 (6 bases). V was trimmed by 5 bases and J by 1 base, leaving 11 bases between them. CDR1 is SGHTA and CDR2 is FQGNSA in the germline V gene. The CDR3 totals 14 residues. The CDR3 sequence: CASSNLGGQETQYF. In DNA, the CDR3 is TGTGCCAGCAGCAACCTGGGGGGCCAAGAGACCCAGTACTTC. The variable domain in full, completed from reference TRBV7-2 and TRBJ2-5, reads GAGVSQSPSNKVTEKGKDVELRCDPISGHTALYWYRQSLGQGLEFLIYFQGNSAPDKSGLPSDRFSAERTGGSVSTLTIQRTQQEDSAVYLCASSNLGGQETQYFGPGTRLLVL.

This clonotype came up a few times. The V gene is TRBV20-1, the J gene TRBJ2-7, with D possibly being TRBD1 (5 bases). The germline V gene has CDR1 DFQATT and CDR2 SNEGSKA (reference sequence). The CDR3 contains 13 residues. V lost 3 bases and J lost 3, with 12 bases in between. The CDR3 region has the DNA TGCAGTGCTAGCCCGGACACCAACTACGAGCAGTACTTC. Residues: CSASPDTNYEQYF.

CDR3 nucleotides: TGCAGCGCGGCGTCAGGGGGCACCTACGAGCAGTACTTC. Amino acid sequence: CSAASGGTYEQYF. V is TRBV29-1 and J is TRBJ2-7, with 8 bases identical to TRBD1. Germline V gene data show CDR1 as SQVTM and CDR2 as ANQGSEA. This CDR3 has 13 residues. The V and J ends lost 7 bases and 2 bases, in that order; junction bases with no gene match: 7.

This clonotype turned up a few times. J is TRBJ2-2 and V is TRBV4-1; D not resolved. This CDR3 contains 18 residues. Germline V gives CDR1 MGHRA, CDR2 YSYEKL. V dropped 1 base and J dropped 2 bases, with 17 bases sitting between them. CDR3 residues: CASSQVPPSDGNTGELFF. CDR3 nucleotide sequence: TGCGCCAGCAGCCAAGTTCCCCCTAGTGATGGTAACACCGGGGAGCTGTTTTTT.

The chain uses TRBV20-1 and TRBJ2-7; D uncertain. V was pared by 6 bases and J by 1 base, with 13 bases between. The CDR3 extends over 13 amino acids. Germline CDR1 DFQATT, CDR2 SNEGSKA (reference sequence). DNA for the CDR3: TGCAGTGCAGCCCCCCTCGGTTCCTACGAGCAGTACTTC. It specifies CSAAPLGSYEQYF.

The J gene is TRBJ1-2, the V gene TRBV6-1, with a weak D call TRBD1 (5 bases). CDR1 is MNHNS and CDR2 is SASEGT in the germline V gene. CDR3 length equals 13 residues. Trimming pared 7 bases from V and 8 bases from J, leaving 17 bases between. The CDR3 DNA follows: TGTGCCAGCATGGGGACGGAACCTTTCGGCTACACCTTC. Residues: CASMGTEPFGYTF.

The J gene is TRBJ2-1, the V gene TRBV4-3, with 7 bases lining up with TRBD1. The V and J ends lost 3 bases and 2 bases, in that order; junction bases with no gene match: 7. The CDR3 spans 16 residues. From germline, CDR1 is LGHNA and CDR2 YSLEER. The CDR3 DNA follows: TGCGCCAGCAGCCATCTACGACAGGGTCCCTACAATGAGCAGTTCTTC. As protein: CASSHLRQGPYNEQFF.

J is TRBJ2-5 and V is TRBV2, with a tentative D call TRBD2 (6 bases). Trimming removed 7 bases from V and 4 bases from J, with 10 bases in between. This CDR3 is 12 amino acids long. Germline loops: CDR1 SNHLY, CDR2 FYNNEI. The CDR3 is CASKSGGETQYF. As DNA, the CDR3 is TGTGCCAGCAAGTCCGGGGGAGAGACCCAGTACTTC.

This clonotype turned up a few times. The V and J genes are TRBV6-1 and TRBJ2-1, with D unclear. Germline CDR1 reads MNHNS; CDR2 reads SASEGT. With 6 bases removed from V and 5 bases from J, the gap between germline ends came to 14 bases. The CDR3 consists of 14 residues. This chain's CDR3 is CASSPMSNNNEQFF. CDR3 DNA: TGTGCCAGCAGCCCTATGAGCAACAACAATGAGCAGTTCTTC.

The gene calls are TRBV10-3 and TRBJ2-2; 9 bases fit TRBD2. The CDR3 length is 15 residues. Per germline, CDR1 ENHRY and CDR2 SYGVKD. Germline trimming cut 4 bases from V and 4 bases from J; bases unmatched to any gene: 4. CDR3 nucleotide sequence: TGTGCCATCAGTGTGACTAGCGGCTTCACCGGGGAGCTGTTTTTT. It yields the protein CAISVTSGFTGELFF.

V gene TRBV29-1 combines with J gene TRBJ2-4, with a weak D call TRBD1 (5 bases). The J call could be wrong; TRBJ2-5 is a better fit for the DNA end. The germline CDR1 and CDR2 sequences are SQVTM and ANQGSEA. The length of the CDR3 is 13 residues. Here the CDR3 DNA reads TGCAGCGTTGTGGCAGGGAACCAAGAGACCCAGTACTTC. It translates to CSVVAGNQETQYF.

This chain connects TRBV25-1 to TRBJ2-7, with D unclear. Germline assignment: CDR1 MGHDK and CDR2 SYGVNS. V lost 1 base, J lost 4 bases, and 5 bases lay in between. CDR3 length: 12 residues. CDR3 protein: CASSEFGYEQYF. Written as DNA, the CDR3 is TGTGCCAGCAGTGAATTTGGGTACGAGCAGTACTTC.

The count of this clonotype is one. V usage is TRBV29-1 and J usage is TRBJ1-2; 7 positions match TRBD1. The V gene's germline CDR1 is SQVTM and CDR2 ANQGSEA. The trim removed 6 bases at V and 4 bases at J, leaving 2 bases unmatched. The CDR3 runs to 11 residues. The chain's CDR3 is CSVRDSYGYTF. The DNA of the CDR3 is TGCAGCGTCCGGGACAGCTATGGCTACACCTTC.

CDR3 residues: CASSVGLIYEQYF. CDR3 DNA sequence: TGTGCCAGCAGTGTGGGACTGATATACGAGCAGTACTTC. The V gene is TRBV27, the J gene TRBJ2-7; D may be TRBD2 (6 bases). Germline CDR1 and CDR2: MNHEY and SMNVEV (reference sequence). V dropped 5 bases and J dropped 4 bases, with 12 bases sitting between them. The CDR3 runs to 13 residues.

As to this clonotype: Compared with germline, one end of the junction differs, possibly owing to a read error. V gene TRBV5-1 combines with J gene TRBJ2-3, with 11 bases matching TRBD1. Germline assignment: CDR1 SGHRS and CDR2 YFSETQ. There are 16 residues in the CDR3. The CDR3 nucleotides are TGCGCCAGCAGCTCCGGGACAGGGGGGCGCACAGATGCGCAGTATTTT. It is translated as CASSSGTGGRTDAQYF.

The V gene is TRBV5-1, the J gene TRBJ2-7; 9 positions match TRBD1. After removal of 0 bases from V and 3 bases from J, the junction contained 7 bases not matched to a gene. This CDR3 contains 16 residues. The V gene's germline CDR1 is SGHRS and CDR2 YFSETQ. The CDR3 DNA reads TGCGCCAGCAGCTTGGGTGGGACAGGGCCGAACTACGAGCAGTACTTC. It yields the protein CASSLGGTGPNYEQYF.

This chain connects TRBV7-2 to TRBJ2-7; D gene unclear. Germline CDR1 and CDR2: SGHTA and FQGNSA. V was shortened by 4 bases and J by 0 bases, with 16 bases between the two germline ends. This CDR3 region has 16 residues. The CDR3: CASSSPEFLSSYEQYF. The CDR3 coding sequence is TGTGCCAGCAGCTCTCCGGAGTTCTTAAGCTCCTACGAGCAGTACTTC.

The genes are TRBV15 and TRBJ1-5, with D perhaps matching TRBD1 (6 bases). Germline assignment: CDR1 LNHNV and CDR2 YYDKDF (reference sequence). CDR3 length equals 13 residues. Trimming cost V 1 base and J 7 bases, with 8 bases left between them. The CDR3 nucleotides are TGTGCCACCAGCAGAGCCCAGGGGCAGCCCCAGCATTTT. It is translated as CATSRAQGQPQHF.

The rearrangement links TRBV6-2 or TRBV6-3 to TRBJ2-1, with D possibly matching TRBD2 (7 bases). The CDR3 has 17 residues. Germline V gives CDR1 MNHEY, CDR2 SVGEGT. Trimming took 0 bases from V and 10 from J, leaving 22 bases between them. CDR3 in DNA: TGTGCCAGCAGTTACTCGACCCTCGCTAGAGGGGGAGGGGAGCAGTTCTTC. Translated: CASSYSTLARGGGEQFF.

V and J are TRBV6-6 and TRBJ1-6, with unresolved D. The V and J ends lost 5 bases and 3 bases respectively, with 14 bases between them. The CDR3 spans 16 residues. The germline V gene has CDR1 MNHNY and CDR2 SVGAGI (reference sequence). Here the CDR3 reads CASSSQIGGYNSPLHF. The CDR3 DNA reads as TGTGCCAGCAGTAGCCAGATTGGAGGCTATAATTCACCCCTCCACTTT.